Only a few counts were recorded for the clone carrying this TCR beta chain. The antigen is undetermined. Trimming left V 6 bases short and J 9 bases short, with 12 bases between. CDR1 and CDR2 from the germline V gene are MNHEY and SMNVEV (reference sequence). This CDR3 has 11 amino acids. Unique molecular identifiers tagged individual cDNA molecules. TCRdb called the 5' RACE reads again in MiXCR, with one record for every CDR3 protein. The sample yields about 110,000 distinct CDR3 sequences, around 12% seen once. This sample is drawn from a study of early T cells in non-severe SARS-CoV-2 infection. About the study: Sequencing was performed on bulk RNA from unsorted whole blood, leaving chains unpaired. Findings of the study overall: VDJdb matches were skewed toward anti-spike CD8 T cell responses.

V is TRBV27 and J is TRBJ2-7, with a tentative D call TRBD2 (5 bases). The clonotype was recovered from an adult who was a healthcare worker with PCR-confirmed SARS-CoV-2 infection or an uninfected control (not recorded which). The material was whole blood, obtained at baseline. CDR3 sequence reads: CASSRDRWQYF. In DNA, the CDR3 is TGTGCCAGCAGCCGGGATCGGTGGCAGTACTTC.